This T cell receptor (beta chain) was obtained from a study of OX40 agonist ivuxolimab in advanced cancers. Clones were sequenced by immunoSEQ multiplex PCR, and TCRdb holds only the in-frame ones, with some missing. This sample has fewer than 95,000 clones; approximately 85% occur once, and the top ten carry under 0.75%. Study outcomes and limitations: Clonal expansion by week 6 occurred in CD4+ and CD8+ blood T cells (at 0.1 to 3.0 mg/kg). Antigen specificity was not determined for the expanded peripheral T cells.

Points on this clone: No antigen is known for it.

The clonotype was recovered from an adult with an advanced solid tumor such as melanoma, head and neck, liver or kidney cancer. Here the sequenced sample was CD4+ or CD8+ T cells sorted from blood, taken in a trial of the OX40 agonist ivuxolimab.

The CDR3 protein is CASSQGDRERETQYF. CDR3 sequence (DNA): TGCGCCAGCAGCCAAGGGGACAGGGAACGAGAGACCCAGTACTTC. The chain has TRBV4-1 and TRBJ2-5; TRBD1 aligns across 9 bases. The J segment lost 4 bases and the V segment lost 1 base, leaving 4 bases of the junction unmatched. Germline assignment: CDR1 MGHRA and CDR2 YSYEKL. This CDR3 has 15 amino acids.